Detailed here is one TCR beta chain. Its antigen is not identified. CDR3 size: 14 residues. CDR1 is SEHNR, CDR2 FQNEAQ, per germline (reference sequence). Trimming at V came to 5 bases and at J to 1 base, leaving 3 bases not matched to a gene. The sample originates from a study of T cell responses to AZD1222 COVID-19 vaccine. Whole-study findings and limits: Clonal diversity was possibly underestimated, and white British individuals and females predominated among donors. Receipt of two AZD1222 doses was followed by a rise in Spike-specific TCR breadth and depth. Nearly half of spike-specific TCRs reportedly go after variant regions that carry no mutations.

The table came from immunoSEQ multiplex PCR; TCRdb's copy has only in-frame clones and leaves some out. Among 200,000 to 250,000 clones listed, roughly 91% were seen once. Sequences were derived from peripheral blood, sampled on day 0 of MenACWY control vaccination. The origin of this receptor is an adult in good health. The chain links TRBV7-9 to TRBJ2-5; 8 bases agree with TRBD2. CDR3: CASSVGGAQETQYF. The CDR3 DNA reads TGTGCCAGCAGCGTCGGGGGGGCCCAAGAGACCCAGTACTTC. Based on the CDR3 plus reference TRBV7-9 and TRBJ2-5, the full variable domain is DTGVSQNPRHKITKRGQNVTFRCDPISEHNRLYWYRQTLGQGPEFLTYFQNEAQLEKSRLLSDRFSAERPKGSFSTLEIQRTEQGDSAMYLCASSVGGAQETQYFGPGTRLLVL.